The clone carrying this T cell receptor (beta chain) showed up just a few times. Its target is not known. These data belong to a study of T cell repertoires in cytomegalovirus infection. Study-wide context: CMV epitopes used comprised recently identified HLA-C-restricted ones and well-studied HLA-B-restricted ones. Both a matching HLA type and CMV infection were indicated by public TCR beta signatures. The study, taken as a whole, reports: Clonotypes of TCR beta that were HLA-C-restricted and CMV-specific dominated the ex vivo response.

This CDR3 comprises 14 residues. Trimming pared 1 base from V and 2 bases from J, leaving 6 bases between. TCRdb itself ran the reads through MiXCR, one entry per CDR3 protein. This sample carries roughly 350,000 distinct CDR3 sequences, about a third of them seen once, and the ten largest clones take approximately 15%. This clonotype originated in a human donor in good health (CMV status not recorded). Some clones in this sample may be carry-over from other donors' samples. This chain joins TRBV12-3 or TRBV12-4 and TRBJ2-1; D is perhaps TRBD1 or TRBD2 (5 bases each). The input for sequencing was cultured PBMCs, taken from culture after CMV antigen stimulation. CDR3 in DNA: TGTGCCAGCAGTTTAGAGGGACCCTACAATGAGCAGTTCTTC. This codes for CASSLEGPYNEQFF.